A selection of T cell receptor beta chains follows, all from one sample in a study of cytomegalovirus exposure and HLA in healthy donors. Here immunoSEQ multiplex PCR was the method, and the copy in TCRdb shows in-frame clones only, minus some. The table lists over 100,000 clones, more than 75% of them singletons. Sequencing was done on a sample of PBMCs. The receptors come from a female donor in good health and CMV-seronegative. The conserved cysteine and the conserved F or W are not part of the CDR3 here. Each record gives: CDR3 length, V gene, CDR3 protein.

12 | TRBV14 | ASDGRAPKNIQY
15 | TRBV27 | ASSSFLAGGHIDTQY
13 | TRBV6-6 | ASSLAGGTYNEQF
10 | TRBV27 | ASSRGAHEQY
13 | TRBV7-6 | ASSYTSGITGELF
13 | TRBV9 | ASSAGQANQETQY
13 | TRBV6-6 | ASTRDRDSSNGYT
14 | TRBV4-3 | ASKQTGGTMNTEAF
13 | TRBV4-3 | ASSLGTGDNYGYT
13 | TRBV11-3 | ASSLDGGLGNTIY
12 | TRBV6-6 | AFRVGGGTGELF
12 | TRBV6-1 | ASSVDRVSYGYT
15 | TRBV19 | ASRSRQGGASGNTIY
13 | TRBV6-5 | ASSAGTGLNSPLH
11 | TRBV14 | ASSTDGTDTQY
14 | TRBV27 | ASSLSPRDTNYGYT
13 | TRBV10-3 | AIKLGLAGSYEQY
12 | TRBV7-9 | ASSLLAGKGELF
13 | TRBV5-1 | ASSLSYRTAEKLF
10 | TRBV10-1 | ASSAGSVEQF
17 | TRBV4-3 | ASSQGLRGRRQHNQPQH
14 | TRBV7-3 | ASSLTPGLSTDTQY
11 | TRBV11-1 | ASSPDQRGEQY
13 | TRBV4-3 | ASSQDTQALYGYT